The 19 T cell receptor beta chains reported below all come from one sample, sequenced in a study of blood T cells in healthy people across ages (dated by TCRdb to about 2015). Library preparation was by 5' RACE. Reads for this sample came from an Illumina HiSeq 2500. A second roughly 6 to 11 cycle PCR used a sample-barcoded 5' primer and a J-beta primer mix. TCRdb reworked the public reads: Q25 trimming with fastp, MiXCR clone assembly, productive beta chains retained. Duplicate CDR3 protein sequences are folded into a single record with the most common DNA and genes. The sample table lists 730,000 or so distinct CDR3 sequences, approximately 39% of them with a count of one. About 20% of the sample is in the top ten clones. The sample comprised blood. These receptors all stem from a woman aged 55-75 years in good health.

To note about this clonotype: A read error may be the cause here, since a much bigger clone is one base away. CDR3 DNA sequence: TGTGCCAGCAGCCTCGATCTTGGGGGAGAGACCCAGTACTTC. This sequence encodes CASSLDLGGETQYF. This chain links TRBV7-2 with TRBJ2-5; D is perhaps TRBD1 or TRBD2 (5 bases each). Trimming cost V 5 bases and J 4 bases, with 14 bases left between them. The germline gives CDR1 SGHTA, CDR2 FQGNSA. This CDR3 is built from 14 residues.

CDR3 coding DNA: TGTGCCAGCAGCTTCGGGAGGCAGGGCTTCGGCGAGCAGTACTTC. Amino acid sequence: CASSFGRQGFGEQYF. This chain joins TRBV7-6 and TRBJ2-7; 7 bases are a match to TRBD2. Germline CDR1 reads SGHVS; CDR2 reads FNYEAQ. CDR3 length equals 15 residues. The J segment lost 6 bases and the V segment lost 3 bases, leaving 11 bases of the junction unmatched.

This chain links TRBV20-1 with TRBJ2-1; D remains ambiguous. This CDR3 comprises 11 residues. Deletions cut 3 bases from V and 8 bases from J, with 8 bases between. CDR1 DFQATT and CDR2 SNEGSKA come from the germline V gene (reference sequence). The CDR3 loop is CSARWLDEQFF. CDR3 sequence (DNA): TGCAGTGCTAGGTGGCTGGATGAGCAGTTCTTC.

This clonotype occurred many times. The V and J genes are TRBV20-1 and TRBJ2-5; 12 bases align to TRBD2. The CDR3 has 15 amino acids. Trimming at V came to 5 bases and at J to 4 bases, leaving 8 bases not matched to a gene. CDR1 DFQATT and CDR2 SNEGSKA come from the germline V gene (reference sequence). CDR3 region: CSAVLAGGSLETQYF. In DNA form, the CDR3 reads TGCAGTGCTGTACTAGCGGGAGGATCCCTAGAGACCCAGTACTTC.

The count of this clonotype is one. This chain uses TRBV4-1 with TRBJ2-5; D uncertain. In germline, CDR1 is MGHRA, CDR2 YSYEKL. The V end was cut by 0 bases, the J end by 5 bases, with 13 bases between. The CDR3 has 15 residues. CDR3 sequence: CASSQESGPRETQYF. Written as DNA, the CDR3 is TGCGCCAGCAGCCAAGAAAGTGGTCCTCGGGAGACCCAGTACTTC.

The V call is TRBV2, the J call TRBJ1-1, with D maybe TRBD1 (5 bases). The germline CDR1 and CDR2 sequences are SNHLY and FYNNEI. The CDR3 is made up of 15 amino acids. Trimming took off 4 bases at V and 4 bases at J, with 16 bases between the two ends. CDR3 DNA sequence: TGTGCCAGCAGTGGTGGCGGGGCCCGGGCCACTGAAGCTTTCTTT. The encoded protein is CASSGGGARATEAFF.

The chain uses TRBV7-2 and TRBJ1-2; the D gene is possibly TRBD1 (6 bases). The CDR3 is made up of 15 amino acids. CDR1 and CDR2 from the germline V gene are SGHTA and FQGNSA. V was shortened by 5 bases and J by 4 bases, with 17 bases between the two germline ends. The CDR3 loop reads CASSVGAVGGYGYTF. The CDR3 DNA follows: TGTGCCAGCAGCGTGGGGGCAGTCGGCGGCTATGGCTACACCTTC.

V gene TRBV12-3 or TRBV12-4 combines with J gene TRBJ2-2; D is unclear. The CDR3 is 12 amino acids. Trimming left V 8 bases short and J 9 bases short, with 13 bases between. DNA for the CDR3: TGTGCCAGCTCCTACCGGTTGTGGGAGCTGTTTTTT. It is translated as CASSYRLWELFF.

This clonotype was recorded at least ten times. The V and J genes are TRBV12-3 or TRBV12-4 and TRBJ2-1; 8 nucleotides align to TRBD2. V was pared by 7 bases and J by 9 bases, with 17 bases of the junction left unmatched. The CDR3 contains 16 residues. DNA for the CDR3: TGTGCCAGCACTCACAATTCAGGGACTAGTGAAGTTGAGCAGTTCTTC. Its translation: CASTHNSGTSEVEQFF.

This clonotype showed up just a few times. The chain couples TRBV12-3 or TRBV12-4 to TRBJ1-5; 9 nucleotides line up with TRBD1. This CDR3 has 17 residues. V shed 6 bases, J shed 3 bases, and the junction held 12 bases outside the gene matches. Here the CDR3 reads CASRTSIGQGSNQPQHF. CDR3 DNA sequence: TGTGCCAGCAGAACCTCCATCGGACAGGGGTCCAATCAGCCCCAGCATTTT.

The chain uses TRBV18 and TRBJ1-6, with D perhaps matching TRBD1 (5 bases). Trimming pared 0 bases from V and 15 bases from J, leaving 12 bases between. Germline V gene sequence: CDR1 KGHSH, CDR2 LQKENI. The CDR3 spans 13 residues. This CDR3 reads CASSPPGGDDLHF. In DNA form, the CDR3 reads TGTGCCAGCTCACCACCGGGGGGGGACGACCTCCACTTT.

CDR3 sequence reads: CSVVFRVSDTQYF. In nucleotides, the CDR3 is TGCAGCGTTGTTTTCAGGGTTTCAGATACGCAGTATTTT. The J gene is TRBJ2-3, the V gene TRBV29-1, with D possibly being TRBD1 (5 bases). This CDR3 spans 13 amino acids. V lost 4 bases and J 4 bases, leaving 12 bases between the germline ends. Germline CDR1 is SQVTM and CDR2 is ANQGSEA.

This clonotype was counted only a few times. DNA for the CDR3: TGTGCCAGCAGTTTACGGACAGGGCAGGCCTACGAGCAGTACTTC. It specifies CASSLRTGQAYEQYF. The chain joins TRBV12-3 or TRBV12-4 to TRBJ2-7; TRBD1 matches at 8 bases. The CDR3 totals 15 residues. Trimming removed 2 bases from V and 2 bases from J; junction bases left unmatched: 5.

On this clonotype itself: This may arise from a read error, as a much more abundant clone is one base away. The chain links TRBV29-1 to TRBJ1-2; TRBD1 matches at 10 bases. With V trimmed by 6 bases and J by 7 bases, 11 bases remained unmatched. The CDR3 is 14 residues long. Germline loops: CDR1 SQVTM, CDR2 ANQGSEA. CDR3 coding DNA: TGCAGCGTCCGGGCTGGGACAGGGGAAGCTGGCTACACCTTC. Translating it yields CSVRAGTGEAGYTF. Drawing the rest from reference TRBV29-1 and TRBJ1-2, the complete variable domain is SAVISQKPSRDICQRGTSLTIQCQVDSQVTMMFWYRQQPGQSLTLIATANQGSEATYESGFVIDKFPISRPNLTFSTLTVSNMSPEDSSIYLCSVRAGTGEAGYTFGSGTRLTVV.

This chain uses TRBV29-1 with TRBJ2-1; 14 nucleotides align to TRBD2. Unmatched junction bases numbered 6, after V lost 8 bases and J lost 6 bases. CDR3 size: 14 residues. The germline V gene has CDR1 SQVTM and CDR2 ANQGSEA. In DNA form, the CDR3 reads TGCAGCTCTAAGACTAGCGGGAGGGCCAATGAGCAGTTCTTC. Protein product: CSSKTSGRANEQFF.

In regard to this clonotype: A much bigger clone sits one base away, suggesting this may be a read error. This chain links TRBV29-1 with TRBJ2-3, with D unclear. The CDR3 contains 13 residues. The ends were cut back, 6 bases at V and 0 bases at J, with 10 bases in the middle. Per the germline V gene, CDR1 is SQVTM and CDR2 is ANQGSEA. The CDR3 bases are TGCAGCGTCGATCGACCCAGCACAGATACGCAGTATTTT. Encoded protein: CSVDRPSTDTQYF.

The V and J genes are TRBV20-1 and TRBJ2-1; 8 bases are a match to TRBD2. CDR1 is DFQATT, CDR2 SNEGSKA, per germline (reference sequence). This CDR3 is built from 14 residues. The V gene end was trimmed by 1 base and the J gene end by 9 bases; junction bases not matched to a gene: 8. In DNA, the CDR3 is TGCAGTGCTAGAGGGGGACTAGAACAGTTTGAGCAGTTCTTC. As protein: CSARGGLEQFEQFF.

This clonotype was counted many times. The chain combines TRBV20-1 with TRBJ2-1; D is undetermined. Germline V gene sequence: CDR1 DFQATT, CDR2 SNEGSKA (reference sequence). V gave up 3 bases and J gave up 8 bases, with 11 bases separating them. CDR3 length: 12 amino acids. The CDR3: CSASPSSHEQFF. The CDR3 DNA is TGCAGTGCTAGTCCTAGTTCCCATGAGCAGTTCTTC.

V usage is TRBV12-3 or TRBV12-4 and J usage is TRBJ2-7; 10 positions match TRBD2. The CDR3 is made up of 15 amino acids. V gave up 6 bases and J gave up 5 bases; unmatched junction bases: 10. The CDR3 DNA reads TGTGCCAGCAGCAAGAGGAGCGGGAGGGTCGACGAGCAGTACTTC. This encodes CASSKRSGRVDEQYF.